The next 19 T cell receptor beta chains were all read from a single sample in a study of blood T cell repertoires in COVID-19. Produced via immunoSEQ multiplex PCR; TCRdb's table is partial and in-frame only. The sample records fewer than 150,000 clones, roughly 87% being singletons. Material: PBMCs or T cells enriched from blood (not recorded which). Receptor source: a man aged 30 to 39 who had recovered from COVID-19.

The genes are TRBV5-6 and TRBJ1-4; D call uncertain. This CDR3 comprises 14 residues. The germline V gene has CDR1 SGHDT and CDR2 YYEEEE. The V gene lost 3 bases and the J gene lost 3 bases, with 9 bases spanning the gap. This CDR3 reads CASSYERANEKLFF. DNA of the CDR3: TGTGCCAGCAGCTACGAGCGGGCTAATGAAAAACTGTTTTTT.

The J gene is TRBJ2-1, the V gene TRBV18; 10 nucleotides align to TRBD2. CDR1 is KGHSH, CDR2 LQKENI, per germline. CDR3 length: 17 amino acids. V shed 3 bases, J shed 9 bases, and the junction held 14 bases outside the gene matches. CDR3 coding DNA: TGTGCCAGCTCACCGTTACTAGCGGGGTCCCTCGATTTTGAGCAGTTCTTC. Translating gives CASSPLLAGSLDFEQFF.

The J gene is TRBJ2-2, the V gene TRBV2, with TRBD1 matching over 7 bases. Trimming took 7 bases from V and 5 from J; bases not matched to a gene: 10. The CDR3 is 15 amino acids. From germline, CDR1 is SNHLY and CDR2 FYNNEI. The CDR3: CASIGWDSVTGELFF. DNA of the CDR3: TGTGCCAGCATAGGATGGGACAGTGTAACCGGGGAGCTGTTTTTT.

The rearrangement uses TRBV2 and TRBJ1-1; D is possibly TRBD1 (5 bases). Germline values: CDR1 SNHLY, CDR2 FYNNEI. V was trimmed by 6 bases and J by 7 bases, leaving 15 bases between them. This CDR3 spans 13 amino acids. The CDR3 sequence: CASSADTGGEAFF. The CDR3 region has the DNA TGTGCCAGCAGCGCGGACACCGGCGGTGAAGCTTTCTTT.

The chain employs TRBV2 and TRBJ2-5; no clear D. V was shortened by 3 bases and J by 5 bases, with 7 bases between the two germline ends. CDR1 SNHLY and CDR2 FYNNEI come from the germline V gene. The CDR3 is made up of 12 amino acids. The CDR3 nucleotides read TGTGCCAGCAGTGACCCGCGGGAGACCCAGTACTTC. Residues: CASSDPRETQYF.

Here the CDR3 reads CASRDSNSFRYGYTF. Written as DNA, the CDR3 is TGTGCCAGCAGGGACAGTAACTCTTTTCGGTATGGCTACACCTTC. The chain carries TRBV6-5 and TRBJ1-2, with D possibly TRBD1 on 6 matching bases. Trimming removed 6 bases at V and 5 bases at J, with 19 bases between. This CDR3 comprises 15 residues. Germline lookup yields CDR1 MNHEY and CDR2 SVGAGI.

J is TRBJ1-2 and V is TRBV19; a weak D match, TRBD1 (6 bases). This CDR3 is 12 amino acids long. Trimming removed 5 bases from V and 3 bases from J, with 7 bases in between. From germline, CDR1 is LNHDA and CDR2 SQIVND (reference sequence). In nucleotides, the CDR3 is TGTGCCAGTAGTCAGGGGTACTATGGCTACACCTTC. Translation gives CASSQGYYGYTF.

The chain carries TRBV5-4 and TRBJ1-6; perhaps TRBD1 as D (6 bases). Germline assignment: CDR1 SGHNT and CDR2 YYREEE (reference sequence). The CDR3 extends over 14 amino acids. The V end was cut by 3 bases, the J end by 14 bases, with 18 bases between. The CDR3 protein is CASSSKTGYSALHF. In DNA, the CDR3 is TGTGCCAGCAGCTCCAAAACAGGGTATTCGGCCCTCCACTTT.

The V call is TRBV28, the J call TRBJ1-2; no firm D call. The CDR3 is 12 amino acids. Looked up from germline, CDR1 is MDHEN and CDR2 is SYDVKM. Trimming removed 6 bases at V and 3 bases at J, with 8 bases between. The CDR3 here is CASRELDYGYTF. Here the CDR3 DNA reads TGTGCCAGCAGGGAGCTGGACTATGGCTACACCTTC.

This chain links TRBV24-1 with TRBJ1-4; the D gene is possibly TRBD1 (5 bases). The CDR3 consists of 15 residues. V lost 0 bases and J 7 bases, leaving 11 bases between the germline ends. Per germline, CDR1 KGHDR and CDR2 SFDVKD. This CDR3 reads CATSDLLGAGEKLFF. Here the CDR3 DNA reads TGTGCCACCAGTGATTTGTTAGGGGCTGGTGAAAAACTGTTTTTT.

The chain is built from TRBV19 and TRBJ2-3; 8 bases map to TRBD2. The CDR3 runs to 16 residues. CDR1 and CDR2 from the germline V gene are LNHDA and SQIVND (reference sequence). V lost 5 bases, J lost 2 bases, and 9 bases stayed unmatched. The CDR3 loop is CASSPGISGATDTQYF. In DNA form, the CDR3 reads TGTGCCAGTAGTCCCGGTATTAGCGGGGCCACAGATACGCAGTATTTT. The whole variable domain, filled in from reference TRBV19 and TRBJ2-3, reads DGGITQSPKYLFRKEGQNVTLSCEQNLNHDAMYWYRQDPGQGLRLIYYSQIVNDFQKGDIAEGYSVSREKKESFPLTVTSAQKNPTAFYLCASSPGISGATDTQYFGPGTRLTVL.

With regard to this clone: The same CDR3 also results from other DNA sequences found in this sample. This chain joins TRBV7-8 and TRBJ1-1; D not certain. This CDR3 has 14 amino acids. Per germline, CDR1 SGHVS and CDR2 FQNEAQ. V lost 2 bases and J 0 bases, leaving 7 bases between the germline ends. The CDR3, as DNA: TGTGCCAGCAGCTTATCCACAGTGAACACTGAAGCTTTCTTT. As protein: CASSLSTVNTEAFF.

The chain combines TRBV5-6 with TRBJ1-2, with D possibly TRBD1 on 6 matching bases. This CDR3 has 16 residues. Germline-derived CDR1 and CDR2 are SGHDT and YYEEEE. The V end lost 0 bases, the J end lost 2 bases, and 14 bases lay between the germline ends. CDR3 nucleotides: TGTGCCAGCAGCTTGGTCGGACAGCCAACAAACTATGGCTACACCTTC. Translated, it gives CASSLVGQPTNYGYTF.

The chain uses TRBV5-4 and TRBJ2-3, with 7 bases fitting TRBD1. Germline lookup yields CDR1 SGHNT and CDR2 YYREEE (reference sequence). The J segment lost 4 bases and the V segment lost 4 bases, leaving 6 bases of the junction unmatched. The CDR3 is 14 amino acids. This CDR3 is CASSLTGRADTQYF. The CDR3 DNA sequence: TGTGCCAGCAGCCTGACAGGGCGCGCAGATACGCAGTATTTT.

The chain links TRBV6-5 to TRBJ1-2, with 9 bases fitting TRBD1. Germline assignment: CDR1 MNHEY and CDR2 SVGAGI. The length of the CDR3 is 14 residues. The V gene end was trimmed by 6 bases and the J gene end by 4 bases; junction bases not matched to a gene: 6. Here the CDR3 DNA reads TGTGCCAGCAGAAACAGGGGGCCGTCCTATGGCTACACCTTC. It encodes CASRNRGPSYGYTF.

V gene TRBV19 combines with J gene TRBJ1-4, with 7 nucleotides matching TRBD1. The V segment lost 10 bases and the J segment 2 bases; nucleotides outside the gene matches: 7. This CDR3 comprises 14 residues. Germline-derived CDR1 and CDR2 are LNHDA and SQIVND (reference sequence). In nucleotides, the CDR3 is TGTGCCACCCGTCAACAGGGGACTAATGAAAAACTGTTTTTT. This gives the protein CATRQQGTNEKLFF.

The genes are TRBV19 and TRBJ1-2; D gene uncertain. This CDR3 comprises 13 residues. Germline CDR1 is LNHDA and CDR2 is SQIVND (reference sequence). V shed 8 bases and J shed 3 bases, with 13 bases lying between them. The CDR3 spells CASQRSTDYGYTF. CDR3 nucleotides: TGTGCCAGTCAAAGATCTACAGACTATGGCTACACCTTC.

This chain joins TRBV6-5 and TRBJ2-7; D gene unclear. Germline-derived CDR1 and CDR2 are MNHEY and SVGAGI. CDR3 length: 11 residues. Deletions cut 5 bases from V and 4 bases from J, with 6 bases between. CDR3 sequence (DNA): TGTGCCAGCAGTCGCGCGTACGAGCAGTACTTC. This translates into CASSRAYEQYF.

This clone was recorded a few times. At the DNA level, this CDR3 is encoded by other sequences in the same sample as well. The chain recombines TRBV6-5 with TRBJ2-3, with 12 bases fitting TRBD2. Germline values: CDR1 MNHEY, CDR2 SVGAGI. The CDR3 has 14 residues. V shed 6 bases, J shed 4 bases, and the junction held 2 bases outside the gene matches. The CDR3: CASRLAGGADTQYF. The CDR3 nucleotides read TGTGCCAGCAGACTAGCGGGAGGAGCAGATACGCAGTATTTT.